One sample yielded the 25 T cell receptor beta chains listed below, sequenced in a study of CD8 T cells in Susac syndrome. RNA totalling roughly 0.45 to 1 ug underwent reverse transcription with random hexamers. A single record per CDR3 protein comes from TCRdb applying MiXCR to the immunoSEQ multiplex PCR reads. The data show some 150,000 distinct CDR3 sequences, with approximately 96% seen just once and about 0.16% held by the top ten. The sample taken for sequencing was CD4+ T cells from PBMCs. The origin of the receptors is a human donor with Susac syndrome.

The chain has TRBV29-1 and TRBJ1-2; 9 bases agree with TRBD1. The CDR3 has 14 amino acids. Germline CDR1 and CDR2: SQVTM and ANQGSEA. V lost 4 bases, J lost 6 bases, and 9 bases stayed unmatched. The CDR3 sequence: CSVGSLRDRDGYTF. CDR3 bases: TGCAGCGTTGGATCCCTCCGGGACAGGGATGGCTACACCTTC.

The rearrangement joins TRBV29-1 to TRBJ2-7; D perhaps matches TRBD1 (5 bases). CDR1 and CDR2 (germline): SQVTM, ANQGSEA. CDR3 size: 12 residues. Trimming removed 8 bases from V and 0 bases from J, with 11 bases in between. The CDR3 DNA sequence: TGCAGCACCACAGGAGCCTCCTACGAGCAGTACTTC. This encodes CSTTGASYEQYF.

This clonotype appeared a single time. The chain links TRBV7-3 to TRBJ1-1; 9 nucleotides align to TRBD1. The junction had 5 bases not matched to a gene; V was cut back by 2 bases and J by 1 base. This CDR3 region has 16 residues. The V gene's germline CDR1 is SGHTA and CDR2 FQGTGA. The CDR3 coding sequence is TGTGCCAGCAGCTTACCGTGGGACAGGGAGAACACTGAAGCTTTCTTT. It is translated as CASSLPWDRENTEAFF.

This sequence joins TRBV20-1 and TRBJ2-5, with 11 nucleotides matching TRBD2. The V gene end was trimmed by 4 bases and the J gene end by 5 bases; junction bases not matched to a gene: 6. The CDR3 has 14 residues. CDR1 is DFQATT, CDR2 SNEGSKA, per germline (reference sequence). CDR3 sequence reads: CSAMTSGAGETQYF. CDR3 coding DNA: TGCAGTGCTATGACTAGCGGGGCGGGGGAGACCCAGTACTTC.

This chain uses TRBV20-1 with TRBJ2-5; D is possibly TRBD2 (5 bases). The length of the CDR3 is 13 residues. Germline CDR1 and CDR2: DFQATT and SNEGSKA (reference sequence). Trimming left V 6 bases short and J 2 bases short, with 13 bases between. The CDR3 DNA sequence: TGCAGTGCCCACGGGCCGGGGCAAGAGACCCAGTACTTC. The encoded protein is CSAHGPGQETQYF.

The CDR3 region has the DNA TGTGCCACCAGCAGAGATAGGGCCTACAATGAGCAGTTCTTC. Protein product: CATSRDRAYNEQFF. This rearrangement joins TRBV15 to TRBJ2-1; D call uncertain. CDR3 length: 14 residues. V was cut by 0 bases and J by 2 bases, with 5 bases left in between. Germline assignment: CDR1 LNHNV and CDR2 YYDKDF (reference sequence).

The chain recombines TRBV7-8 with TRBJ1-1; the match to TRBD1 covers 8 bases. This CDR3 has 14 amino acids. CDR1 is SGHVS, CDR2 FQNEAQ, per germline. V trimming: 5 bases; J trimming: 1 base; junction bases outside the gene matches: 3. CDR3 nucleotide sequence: TGTGCCAGCAGCGGACAGGGATGGAACACTGAAGCTTTCTTT. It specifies CASSGQGWNTEAFF.

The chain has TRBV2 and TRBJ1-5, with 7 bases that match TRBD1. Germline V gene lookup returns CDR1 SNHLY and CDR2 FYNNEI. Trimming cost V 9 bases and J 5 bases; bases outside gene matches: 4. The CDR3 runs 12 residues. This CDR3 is CASQGDHQPQHF. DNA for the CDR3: TGTGCCAGTCAGGGGGACCATCAGCCCCAGCATTTT.

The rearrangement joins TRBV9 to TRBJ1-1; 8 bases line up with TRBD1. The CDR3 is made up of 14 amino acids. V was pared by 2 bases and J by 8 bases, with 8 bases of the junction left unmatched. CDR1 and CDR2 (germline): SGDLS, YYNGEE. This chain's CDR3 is CASSVGQGIAEAFF. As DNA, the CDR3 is TGTGCCAGCAGCGTCGGACAGGGAATAGCCGAAGCTTTCTTT.

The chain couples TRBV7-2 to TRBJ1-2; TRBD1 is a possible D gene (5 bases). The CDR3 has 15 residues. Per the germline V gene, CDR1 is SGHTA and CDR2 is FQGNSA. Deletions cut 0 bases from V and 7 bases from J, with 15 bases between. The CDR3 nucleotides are TGTGCCAGCAGCTTAGCAGGGAGAGGGGCGCGTGGCTACACCTTC. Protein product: CASSLAGRGARGYTF.

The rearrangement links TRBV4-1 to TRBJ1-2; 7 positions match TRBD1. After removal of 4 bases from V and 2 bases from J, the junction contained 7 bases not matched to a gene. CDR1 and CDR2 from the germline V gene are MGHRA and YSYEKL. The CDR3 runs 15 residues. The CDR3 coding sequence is TGCGCCAGCAGCCCAACGGACAGGCAGAACTATGGCTACACCTTC. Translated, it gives CASSPTDRQNYGYTF.

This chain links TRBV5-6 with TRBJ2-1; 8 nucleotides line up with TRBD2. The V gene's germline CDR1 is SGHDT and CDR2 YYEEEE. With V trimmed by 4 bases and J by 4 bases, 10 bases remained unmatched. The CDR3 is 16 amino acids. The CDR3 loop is CASSGDFAGGYNEQFF. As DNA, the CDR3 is TGTGCCAGCAGCGGGGACTTTGCGGGGGGTTACAATGAGCAGTTCTTC. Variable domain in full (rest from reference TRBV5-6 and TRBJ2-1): DAGVTQSPTHLIKTRGQQVTLRCSPKSGHDTVSWYQQALGQGPQFIFQYYEEEERQRGNFPDRFSGHQFPNYSSELNVNALLLGDSALYLCASSGDFAGGYNEQFFGPGTRLTVL.

CDR3 sequence: CSVTPHRNTGELFF. CDR3 sequence (DNA): TGCAGCGTCACCCCTCATCGAAACACCGGGGAGCTGTTTTTT. The chain carries TRBV29-1 and TRBJ2-2, with D unresolved. The V end lost 6 bases, the J end lost 2 bases, and 13 bases lay between the germline ends. CDR1 is SQVTM, CDR2 ANQGSEA, per germline. The CDR3 has 14 amino acids.

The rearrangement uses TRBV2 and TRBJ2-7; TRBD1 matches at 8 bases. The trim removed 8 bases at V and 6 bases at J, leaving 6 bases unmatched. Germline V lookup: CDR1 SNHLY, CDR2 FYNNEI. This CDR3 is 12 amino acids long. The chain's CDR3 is CASGQGNSEQYF. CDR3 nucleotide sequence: TGTGCCAGCGGACAGGGAAATAGCGAGCAGTACTTC.

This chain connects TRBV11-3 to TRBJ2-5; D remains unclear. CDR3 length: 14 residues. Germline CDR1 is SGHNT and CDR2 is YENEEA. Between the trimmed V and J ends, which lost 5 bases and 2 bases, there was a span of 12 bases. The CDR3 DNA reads TGTGCCAGCAGCCAAACGGCGGTACAAGAGACCCAGTACTTC. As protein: CASSQTAVQETQYF.

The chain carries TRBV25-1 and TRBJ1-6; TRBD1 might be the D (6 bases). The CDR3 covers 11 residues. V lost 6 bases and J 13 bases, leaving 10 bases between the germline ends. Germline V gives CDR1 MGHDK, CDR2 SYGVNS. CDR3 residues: CASSGGAPLHF. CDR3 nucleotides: TGTGCCAGCAGCGGGGGCGCTCCCCTCCACTTT.

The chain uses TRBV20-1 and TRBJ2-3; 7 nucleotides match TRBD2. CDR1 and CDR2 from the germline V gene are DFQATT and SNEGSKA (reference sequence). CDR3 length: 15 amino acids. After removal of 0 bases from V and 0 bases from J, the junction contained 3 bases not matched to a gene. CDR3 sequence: CSARDMRGSTDTQYF. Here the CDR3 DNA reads TGCAGTGCTAGAGATATGCGGGGGAGCACAGATACGCAGTATTTT.

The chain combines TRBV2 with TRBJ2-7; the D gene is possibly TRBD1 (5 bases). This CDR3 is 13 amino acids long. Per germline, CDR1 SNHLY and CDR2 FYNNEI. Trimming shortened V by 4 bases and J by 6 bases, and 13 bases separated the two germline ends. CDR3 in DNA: TGTGCCAGCAGTGGACAGCTATTTAGCGAGCAGTACTTC. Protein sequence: CASSGQLFSEQYF.

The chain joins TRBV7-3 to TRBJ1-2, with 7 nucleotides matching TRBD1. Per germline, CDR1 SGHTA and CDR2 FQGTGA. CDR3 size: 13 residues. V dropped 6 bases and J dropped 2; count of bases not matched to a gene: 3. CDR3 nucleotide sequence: TGTGCCAGCAGTAAGGACAGGAACTATGGCTACACCTTC. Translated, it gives CASSKDRNYGYTF.

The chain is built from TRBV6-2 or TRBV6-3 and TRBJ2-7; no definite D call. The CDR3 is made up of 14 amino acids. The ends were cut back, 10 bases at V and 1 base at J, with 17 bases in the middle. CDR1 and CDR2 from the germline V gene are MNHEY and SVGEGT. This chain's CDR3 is CATMGRQLSYEQYF. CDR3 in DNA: TGTGCCACCATGGGTCGTCAGCTTTCCTACGAGCAGTACTTC.

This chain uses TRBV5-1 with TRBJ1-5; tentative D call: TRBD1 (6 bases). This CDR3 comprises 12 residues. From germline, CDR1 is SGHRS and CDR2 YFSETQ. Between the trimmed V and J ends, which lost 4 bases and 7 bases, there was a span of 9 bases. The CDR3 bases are TGCGCCAGCAGCGAGGGGGGACAGCCCCAGCATTTT. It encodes CASSEGGQPQHF.

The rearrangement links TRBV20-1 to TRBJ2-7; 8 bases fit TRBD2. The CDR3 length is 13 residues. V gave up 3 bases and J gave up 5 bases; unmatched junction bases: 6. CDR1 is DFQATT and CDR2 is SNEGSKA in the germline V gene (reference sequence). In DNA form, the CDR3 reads TGCAGTGCTAGCGGGGGGGCCGTCAACGAGCAGTACTTC. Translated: CSASGGAVNEQYF.

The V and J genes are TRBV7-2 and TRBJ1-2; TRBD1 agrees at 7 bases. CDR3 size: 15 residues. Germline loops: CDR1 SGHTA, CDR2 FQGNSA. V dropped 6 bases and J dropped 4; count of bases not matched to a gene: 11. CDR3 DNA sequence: TGTGCCAGCAGACCTACAGGGGCGGGTAGCTATGGCTACACCTTC. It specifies CASRPTGAGSYGYTF.

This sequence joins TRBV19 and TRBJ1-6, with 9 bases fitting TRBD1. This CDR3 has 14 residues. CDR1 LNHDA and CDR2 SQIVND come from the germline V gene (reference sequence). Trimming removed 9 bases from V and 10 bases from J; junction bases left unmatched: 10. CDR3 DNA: TGTGCCAGCGACACAGGGGGCATAGGGTCACCCCTCCACTTT. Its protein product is CASDTGGIGSPLHF.

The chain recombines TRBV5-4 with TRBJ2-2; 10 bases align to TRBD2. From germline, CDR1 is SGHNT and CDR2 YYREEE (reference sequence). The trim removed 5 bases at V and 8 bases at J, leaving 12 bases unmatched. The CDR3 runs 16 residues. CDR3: CASRARSSGGVGELFF. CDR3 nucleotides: TGTGCCAGCAGGGCTCGTTCTAGCGGGGGAGTAGGGGAGCTGTTTTTT.